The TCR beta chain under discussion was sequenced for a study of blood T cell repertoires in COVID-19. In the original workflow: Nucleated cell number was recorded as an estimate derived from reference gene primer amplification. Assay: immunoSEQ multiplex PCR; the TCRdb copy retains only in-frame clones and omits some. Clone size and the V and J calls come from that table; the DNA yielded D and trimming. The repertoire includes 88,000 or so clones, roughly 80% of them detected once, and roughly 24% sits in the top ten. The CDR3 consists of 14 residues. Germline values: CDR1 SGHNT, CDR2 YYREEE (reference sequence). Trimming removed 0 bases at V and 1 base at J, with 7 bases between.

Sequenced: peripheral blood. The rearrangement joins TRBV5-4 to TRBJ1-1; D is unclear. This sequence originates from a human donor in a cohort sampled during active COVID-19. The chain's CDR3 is CASSLAGGNTEAFF. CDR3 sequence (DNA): TGTGCCAGCAGCTTGGCAGGAGGGAACACTGAAGCTTTCTTT.